A selection of T cell receptor beta chains follows, all from one sample in a study of T cells in localized non-small cell lung cancer. Sequencing used immunoSEQ multiplex PCR; TCRdb keeps in-frame clones, though not all of them. The sample yields about 6,800 clones, roughly half seen once. The sample was lymph node tissue, taken before any cancer treatment. These receptor sequences come from a man aged 35-69 years with stage I lung adenocarcinoma. CDR3s include the opening cysteine and the closing phenylalanine or tryptophan. The D gene is left open where the match is weak. Part of the rows lack a size; the others show once, few, many or a class for expanded clones.

abundance: .
j_gene: TRBJ2-7
v_gene: TRBV12-2
d_gene: .
CDR3nt: TGTGCCAGTAGACCGTCGGGACGGGCCTACGAGCAGTACTTC
CDR3aa: CASRPSGRAYEQYF

abundance: few
j_gene: TRBJ2-3
v_gene: TRBV6-7
d_gene: .
CDR3nt: TGTGCCATCACCCCAGGGGTGGGGACAGATACGCAGTATTTT
CDR3aa: CAITPGVGTDTQYF

abundance: once
j_gene: TRBJ1-1
v_gene: TRBV18
d_gene: .
CDR3nt: TGTGCCAGCTCATTTCAGGGAGTGTCGAACACTGAAGCTTTCTTT
CDR3aa: CASSFQGVSNTEAFF

abundance: few
j_gene: TRBJ2-5
v_gene: TRBV14
d_gene: TRBD1
CDR3nt: TGTGCCAGCAGCCAAGGACAGGGCGCGACAGAGACCCAGTACTTC
CDR3aa: CASSQGQGATETQYF

abundance: few
j_gene: TRBJ2-5
v_gene: TRBV11-3
d_gene: TRBD1
CDR3nt: TGTGCCAGCAGCCCAGGACAGGGGGGTTTCCAAGAGACCCAGTACTTC
CDR3aa: CASSPGQGGFQETQYF

abundance: few
j_gene: TRBJ2-1
v_gene: TRBV29-1
d_gene: .
CDR3nt: TGCAGCGTTCCTTCGACTAGTTTGGGTGAGCAGTTCTTC
CDR3aa: CSVPSTSLGEQFF

abundance: few
j_gene: TRBJ1-1
v_gene: TRBV9
d_gene: TRBD1
CDR3nt: TGTGCCAGCAGCACCCTGGGGCAGGGGGGGTCTGAAGCTTTCTTT
CDR3aa: CASSTLGQGGSEAFF

abundance: few
j_gene: TRBJ2-1
v_gene: TRBV6-8
d_gene: .
CDR3nt: TGTGCCAGCTGCGGGACCCAGGGGAATGAGCAGTTCTTC
CDR3aa: CASCGTQGNEQFF

abundance: .
j_gene: TRBJ1-1
v_gene: TRBV28
d_gene: .
CDR3nt: TGTGCCAGCAGTCCCCAGGCCGAGAACACTGAAGCTTTCTTT
CDR3aa: CASSPQAENTEAFF

abundance: .
j_gene: TRBJ2-2
v_gene: TRBV9
d_gene: TRBD2
CDR3nt: TGTGCCTGCCGGGGAAGCGGGGACCTCACCGGGGAGCTGTTTTTT
CDR3aa: CACRGSGDLTGELFF

abundance: .
j_gene: TRBJ2-2
v_gene: TRBV9
d_gene: .
CDR3nt: TGTGCCAGCAGCGTAGAGGGTCTCGGGGAGCTGTTTTTT
CDR3aa: CASSVEGLGELFF

abundance: .
j_gene: TRBJ2-1
v_gene: TRBV7-1
d_gene: .
CDR3nt: TGTGCCAGCAGCGTTCAGACGGGACGCCCCTCCAATGAGCAGTTCTTC
CDR3aa: CASSVQTGRPSNEQFF

abundance: .
j_gene: TRBJ1-2
v_gene: TRBV19
d_gene: .
CDR3nt: TGTGCCAGTAGTATAGTGGGCCCTCCCAGGAGAACTAACTATGGCTACACCTTC
CDR3aa: CASSIVGPPRRTNYGYTF

abundance: .
j_gene: TRBJ2-5
v_gene: TRBV5-1
d_gene: .
CDR3nt: TGCGCCAGCAGCTTTTCAGGGAACCAAGGAGAGACCCAGTACTTC
CDR3aa: CASSFSGNQGETQYF

abundance: .
j_gene: TRBJ2-2
v_gene: TRBV28
d_gene: TRBD1
CDR3nt: TGTGCCAGCAGGGGGGGACAGGGTATCGCCGGGGAGCTGTTTTTT
CDR3aa: CASRGGQGIAGELFF

abundance: few
j_gene: TRBJ2-7
v_gene: TRBV6-4
d_gene: TRBD2
CDR3nt: TGTGCCAGCAGTTTAAAGGGACTAGCGGGGGCCTCCTACGAGCAGTACTTC
CDR3aa: CASSLKGLAGASYEQYF

abundance: .
j_gene: TRBJ2-3
v_gene: TRBV9
d_gene: .
CDR3nt: TGTGCCAGCAGCGCACGGGACGCTCGGGACCTAGACACAGATACGCAGTATTTT
CDR3aa: CASSARDARDLDTDTQYF

abundance: .
j_gene: TRBJ1-2
v_gene: TRBV19
d_gene: .
CDR3nt: TGTGCCAGTAAATCTCAGGATGATGCTTCAGTGACATTCTATGGCTACACCTTC
CDR3aa: CASKSQDDASVTFYGYTF

abundance: .
j_gene: TRBJ2-5
v_gene: TRBV28
d_gene: .
CDR3nt: TGTGCCAGCAGTTCCTCTTCCGGGGTGGGAGAGACCCAGTACTTC
CDR3aa: CASSSSSGVGETQYF

abundance: .
j_gene: TRBJ2-4
v_gene: TRBV28
d_gene: .
CDR3nt: TGTGCCAGCAGTTTCACAGGGGAGGGGGCCAAAAACATTCAGTACTTC
CDR3aa: CASSFTGEGAKNIQYF

abundance: .
j_gene: TRBJ1-5
v_gene: TRBV6-4
d_gene: TRBD1
CDR3nt: TGTGCCATCAGACAGGGGCCTAATCAGCCCCAGCATTTT
CDR3aa: CAIRQGPNQPQHF

abundance: few
j_gene: TRBJ2-7
v_gene: TRBV11-3
d_gene: TRBD2
CDR3nt: TGTGCCAGCAGCTTGGGAGGGACTAGCGGGACCTCTTTATTC
CDR3aa: CASSLGGTSGTSLF

abundance: few
j_gene: TRBJ2-5
v_gene: TRBV5-1
d_gene: TRBD2
CDR3nt: TGCGCCAGCAGCCAAGAAAGGCTAGCGGTCGAGACCCAGTACTTC
CDR3aa: CASSQERLAVETQYF

abundance: .
j_gene: TRBJ2-1
v_gene: TRBV11-3
d_gene: TRBD2
CDR3nt: TGTGCCAGCAGCTTAAAGACTAGCGGGGGGCATGAGCAGTTCTTC
CDR3aa: CASSLKTSGGHEQFF

abundance: few
j_gene: TRBJ2-7
v_gene: TRBV11-3
d_gene: .
CDR3nt: TGTGCCAGCAGCCTCCTTCGAGTGGGGGACGAGCAGTACTTC
CDR3aa: CASSLLRVGDEQYF

abundance: .
j_gene: TRBJ2-7
v_gene: TRBV18
d_gene: .
CDR3nt: TGTGCCAGCTCACCTGTGGGACTGTCCCTCTACGAGCAGTACTTC
CDR3aa: CASSPVGLSLYEQYF

abundance: .
j_gene: TRBJ1-2
v_gene: TRBV28
d_gene: .
CDR3nt: TGTGCCAGCAGCCTAGGGGGAGGCCCCTATGGCTACACCTTC
CDR3aa: CASSLGGGPYGYTF

abundance: .
j_gene: TRBJ2-5
v_gene: TRBV11-3
d_gene: .
CDR3nt: TGTGCCAGCAGCCCAGACCAGACCCGGGTTGGGACCCAGTACTTC
CDR3aa: CASSPDQTRVGTQYF

abundance: .
j_gene: TRBJ2-5
v_gene: TRBV10-2
d_gene: .
CDR3nt: TGCGCCAGCAGAAGGGGAAACCAAGAGACCCAGTACTTC
CDR3aa: CASRRGNQETQYF

abundance: .
j_gene: TRBJ1-2
v_gene: TRBV30
d_gene: .
CDR3nt: TGTGCCTGGAATGCGGGGGGCAGGAACTATGGCTACACTTTC
CDR3aa: CAWNAGGRNYGYTF

abundance: .
j_gene: TRBJ1-2
v_gene: TRBV30
d_gene: .
CDR3nt: TGTGCCTGGAACCGGGACACCGTCGGTGGCTACACCTTC
CDR3aa: CAWNRDTVGGYTF

abundance: .
j_gene: TRBJ2-5
v_gene: TRBV6-8
d_gene: .
CDR3nt: TGTGCCAGCAGCAGACTGGGGTTCCAAGAGACCCAGTACTTC
CDR3aa: CASSRLGFQETQYF

abundance: few
j_gene: TRBJ2-3
v_gene: TRBV19
d_gene: TRBD2
CDR3nt: TGTGCCAGTATCCAGGTAGCGGGTTCCACAGATACGCAGTATTTT
CDR3aa: CASIQVAGSTDTQYF

abundance: .
j_gene: TRBJ1-3
v_gene: TRBV6-1
d_gene: .
CDR3nt: TGTGCCAGCAGTGAAGCAGGGGGGCTCGGAAACACCATATATTTT
CDR3aa: CASSEAGGLGNTIYF

abundance: few
j_gene: TRBJ1-5
v_gene: TRBV6-7
d_gene: .
CDR3nt: TGTGCCAGCAGCCCCAGGACTTCGGCTAATCAGCCCCAGCATTTT
CDR3aa: CASSPRTSANQPQHF

abundance: .
j_gene: TRBJ2-1
v_gene: TRBV4-1
d_gene: TRBD2
CDR3nt: TGCGCCAGCAGTCTCACTAGCGGGAGCAATGAGCAGTTCTTC
CDR3aa: CASSLTSGSNEQFF

abundance: medium-sized
j_gene: TRBJ2-7
v_gene: TRBV6-8
d_gene: TRBD2
CDR3nt: TGTGCCAGCAGCGATCAAGCCAGCGGGAGCTACGAGCAGTACTTC
CDR3aa: CASSDQASGSYEQYF

abundance: .
j_gene: TRBJ1-3
v_gene: TRBV28
d_gene: .
CDR3nt: TGTGCCAGCAGAAGAGCCGGGACAATCGGTGACACCATATATTTT
CDR3aa: CASRRAGTIGDTIYF

abundance: .
j_gene: TRBJ2-1
v_gene: TRBV6-9
d_gene: TRBD2
CDR3nt: TGTGCCAGCAGGACTAGCGGTAACTACAATGAGCAGTTCTTC
CDR3aa: CASRTSGNYNEQFF

abundance: .
j_gene: TRBJ2-1
v_gene: TRBV11-3
d_gene: .
CDR3nt: TGTGCCAGCAGCTTGCGAGAGACAGGATACAATGAGCAGTTCTTC
CDR3aa: CASSLRETGYNEQFF

abundance: few
j_gene: TRBJ2-7
v_gene: TRBV9
d_gene: TRBD2
CDR3nt: TGTGCCAGCAGTGTAGCGGGGGCCTACGAGCAGTACTTC
CDR3aa: CASSVAGAYEQYF